A selection of T cell receptor beta chains follows, all from one sample in a study of cytomegalovirus exposure and HLA in healthy donors. Profiling relied on immunoSEQ multiplex PCR, and the TCRdb table lists in-frame clones only, not all of them. The sample contains about 190,000 clones, around 87% of which appear only once. The specimen sequenced was PBMCs. These receptors all come from a man aged 25-45 years in good health and CMV-seronegative. Both conserved end residues are part of each CDR3. D genes are given only for firm matches. Clone size is shown for a subset of rows, as once, few, many or a class of expanded clone.

j_call clone_size d_call v_call cdr3_aa cdr3_nt
TRBJ1-2 once . TRBV6-6 CASTLNYRVYGYTF TGTGCCAGCACGTTAAACTACAGGGTCTATGGCTACACCTTC
TRBJ2-1 . TRBD2 TRBV6-1 CASSPEGTRGDEQFF TGTGCCAGCAGCCCGGAGGGGACTAGGGGCGATGAGCAGTTCTTC
TRBJ1-2 . TRBD1 TRBV7-8 CASSRDRAYGYTF TGTGCCAGCAGCCGCGACAGGGCCTATGGCTACACCTTC
TRBJ2-2 . . TRBV29-1 CSVTSQGNTGELFF TGCAGCGTTACATCCCAGGGGAACACCGGGGAGCTGTTTTTT
TRBJ1-1 few TRBD1 TRBV19 CASGQVYGAEAFF TGTGCCAGTGGACAGGTGTATGGCGCTGAAGCTTTCTTT
TRBJ1-5 . . TRBV19 CASSIPELGNQPQHF TGTGCCAGTAGTATCCCCGAGTTGGGCAATCAGCCCCAGCATTTT
TRBJ1-2 . . TRBV5-6 CASSLQGARYGYTF TGTGCCAGCAGCTTGCAGGGCGCTAGGTATGGCTACACCTTC
TRBJ2-1 . TRBD1 TRBV28 CASSPGTGITYNEQFF TGTGCCAGCAGTCCCGGGACAGGGATCACCTACAATGAGCAGTTCTTC
TRBJ2-1 once . TRBV6-5 CASSYSGPIYYNEQFF TGTGCCAGCAGTTACTCGGGCCCAATATACTACAATGAGCAGTTCTTC
TRBJ1-1 . TRBD1 TRBV28 CASSLTGVTEAFF TGTGCCAGCAGCTTGACAGGGGTCACTGAAGCTTTCTTT
TRBJ1-1 . . TRBV7-9 CASSLVGRYGEAFF TGTGCCAGCAGCTTAGTAGGGAGGTACGGTGAAGCTTTCTTT
TRBJ2-7 . . TRBV12-5 CASGPTNAGSITREQYF TGTGCTAGTGGTCCTACTAACGCAGGGTCCATTACACGCGAGCAGTACTTC
TRBJ1-2 . . TRBV6-5 CASTDDRDFIDGYTF TGTGCCAGCACCGACGACCGGGACTTCATCGATGGCTACACCTTC
TRBJ2-1 . . TRBV19 CASSIGGNEQFF TGTGCCAGTAGTATAGGAGGCAATGAGCAGTTCTTC
TRBJ2-7 . . TRBV11-1 CASSIGSTPSLYEQYF TGTGCCAGCAGCATCGGGAGCACACCGTCCCTATACGAGCAGTACTTC
TRBJ2-3 . . TRBV25-1 CASSDDKRITHTDTQYF TGTGCCAGCAGTGATGATAAGCGGATAACCCACACAGATACGCAGTATTTT
TRBJ2-7 . . TRBV28 CASRGGLDFYEQYF TGTGCCAGCAGGGGGGGACTTGACTTCTACGAGCAGTACTTC
TRBJ1-6 . TRBD1 TRBV9 CASSATGGHYNSPLHF TGTGCCAGCAGCGCGACAGGGGGCCACTATAATTCACCCCTCCACTTT
TRBJ1-6 . TRBD1 TRBV6-4 CASSDSRTGSDSPLHF TGTGCCAGCAGTGACTCGAGGACAGGGAGTGATTCGCCCCTCCACTTT
TRBJ2-7 once TRBD2 TRBV25-1 CASSDPRGGDYEQYF TGTGCCAGCAGTGACCCCCGGGGAGGGGACTACGAGCAGTACTTC
TRBJ2-5 . . TRBV19 CASKKDTYYGVQYF TGTGCCAGTAAGAAGGACACCTACTATGGGGTGCAGTACTTC
TRBJ1-1 once . TRBV11-2 CASSHTGPTEAFF TGTGCCAGCAGTCATACAGGGCCCACTGAAGCTTTCTTT
TRBJ1-1 . . TRBV12-5 CASGLDRTEAFF TGTGCTAGTGGTTTGGACAGAACTGAAGCTTTCTTT
TRBJ2-1 . TRBD2 TRBV2 CASRGTSGVSASYNEQFF TGTGCCAGCAGGGGGACTAGCGGGGTCTCCGCGTCCTACAATGAGCAGTTCTTC
TRBJ1-3 . TRBD1 TRBV6-5 CASKPGQGSGNTIYF TGTGCCAGCAAACCGGGACAGGGCTCTGGAAACACCATATATTTT
TRBJ2-3 . . TRBV4-1 CASSQGGTGPDTQYF TGCGCCAGCAGCCAAGGGGGAACAGGGCCAGATACGCAGTATTTT
TRBJ1-6 . . TRBV6-5 CASSRGGRGYSPLHF TGTGCCTCATCGCGGGGGGGCAGGGGATACTCTCCCCTCCACTTT
TRBJ2-5 . . TRBV5-4 CASSLGTLEETQYF TGTGCCAGCAGCTTAGGGACACTCGAAGAGACCCAGTACTTC
TRBJ2-7 . . TRBV6-5 CASSSTATYGAYEQYF TGTGCCAGCAGTTCGACGGCGACCTACGGGGCCTACGAGCAGTACTTC
TRBJ2-5 once TRBD2 TRBV2 CASLGLAGSTSETQYF TGTGCCAGCCTGGGACTAGCGGGGTCAACCTCAGAGACCCAGTACTTC
TRBJ2-7 . TRBD2 TRBV2 CASSRAGTSGYEQYF TGTGCCAGCAGTCGTGCCGGGACTAGCGGCTACGAGCAGTACTTC
TRBJ1-1 . . TRBV25-1 CASSEYSRAEAFF TGTGCCAGCAGTGAATATTCTAGAGCTGAAGCTTTCTTT
TRBJ1-1 . . TRBV5-1 CASSRGGRTNTEAFF TGCGCCAGCAGCCGAGGGGGACGGACAAACACTGAAGCTTTCTTT
TRBJ1-6 . . TRBV25-1 CASSGTRALHF TGTGCCAGCAGTGGTACCAGGGCCCTCCACTTT
TRBJ1-1 once . TRBV6-1 CASRTLLEAFF TGTGCCAGCAGAACCTTACTTGAAGCTTTCTTT
TRBJ2-6 . . TRBV27 CASSLSSQGSGANVLTF TGTGCCAGCAGTTTATCGAGTCAGGGCTCTGGGGCCAACGTCCTGACTTTC
TRBJ2-7 . TRBD1 TRBV18 CASSFTGQTYEQYF TGTGCCAGCTCATTCACGGGACAGACCTACGAGCAGTACTTC
TRBJ2-2 . . TRBV1 CTSSWTREDTGELFF TGCACCAGCAGCTGGACTAGGGAGGACACCGGGGAGCTGTTTTTT
TRBJ1-1 . . TRBV10-1 CASSESSGAEAFF TGCGCCAGCAGTGAGTCGTCGGGAGCTGAAGCTTTCTTT
TRBJ2-3 . . TRBV7-2 CANSLRGPKLADTQYF TGTGCCAACTCACTCAGGGGCCCGAAATTGGCAGATACGCAGTATTTT
TRBJ2-2 . . TRBV5-8 CATSGELFF TGTGCCACCTCCGGGGAGCTGTTTTTT
TRBJ2-1 . . TRBV4-1 CASSQLFRGEQFF TGCGCCAGCAGCCAATTATTTCGAGGTGAGCAGTTCTTC
TRBJ2-2 once . TRBV4-1 CASSHQRQGPGIAVTGELFF TGCGCCAGCAGCCACCAAAGACAGGGCCCAGGGATAGCGGTCACCGGGGAGCTGTTTTTT
TRBJ1-4 . TRBD1 TRBV19 CASSSPTGWEKLFF TGTGCCAGTAGTTCTCCGACAGGGTGGGAAAAACTGTTTTTT
TRBJ2-7 . . TRBV6-1 CASSGEGAGSYEQYF TGTGCCAGCAGTGGGGAAGGGGCCGGGTCCTACGAGCAGTACTTC
TRBJ2-5 . TRBD2 TRBV7-9 CASSSGLVGETQYF TGTGCCAGCAGCTCGGGACTAGTGGGAGAGACCCAGTACTTC
TRBJ2-1 . TRBD1 TRBV27 CASNRQGSYNEQFF TGTGCCAGCAACCGACAGGGGAGCTACAATGAGCAGTTCTTC
TRBJ1-2 . . TRBV5-1 CASSLGDSLYGYTF TGCGCCAGCAGCTTGGGAGACAGCCTCTATGGCTACACCTTC
TRBJ1-4 once . TRBV4-2 CASSQPTGPATNEKLFF TGTGCCAGCAGCCAGCCGACAGGACCTGCAACTAATGAAAAACTGTTTTTT
TRBJ1-6 . . TRBV28 CASRETGSSPLHF TGTGCCAGCAGGGAGACAGGTTCTTCACCCCTCCACTTT
TRBJ1-2 . . TRBV10-1 CASSERRRDGYTF TGCGCCAGCAGTGAGAGAAGGAGGGATGGCTACACCTTC
TRBJ2-3 . . TRBV2 CASRLMDSLSTDTQYF TGTGCCAGCAGACTGATGGACAGTCTCAGCACAGATACGCAGTATTTT
TRBJ2-7 . . TRBV7-4 CASSPCYEQYF TGTGCCAGCAGCCCATGTTACGAGCAGTACTTC